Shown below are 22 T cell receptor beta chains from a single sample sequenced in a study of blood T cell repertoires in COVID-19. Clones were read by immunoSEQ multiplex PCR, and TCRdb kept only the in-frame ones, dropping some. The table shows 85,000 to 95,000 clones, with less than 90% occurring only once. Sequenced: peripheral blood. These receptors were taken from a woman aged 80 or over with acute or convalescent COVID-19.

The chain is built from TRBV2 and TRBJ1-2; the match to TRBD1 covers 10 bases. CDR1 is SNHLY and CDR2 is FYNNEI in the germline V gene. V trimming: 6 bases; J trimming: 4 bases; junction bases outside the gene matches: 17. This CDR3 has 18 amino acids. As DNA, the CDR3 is TGTGCCAGCAGCCCAGGACAGGGGGGAGTTAAGTACCTCTATGGCTACACCTTC. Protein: CASSPGQGGVKYLYGYTF.

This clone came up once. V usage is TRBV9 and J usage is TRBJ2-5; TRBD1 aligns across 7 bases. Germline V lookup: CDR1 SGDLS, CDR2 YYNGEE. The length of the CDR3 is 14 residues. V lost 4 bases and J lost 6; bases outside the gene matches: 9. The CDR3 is CASSQATGLKTQYF. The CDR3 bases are TGTGCCAGCAGCCAAGCGACAGGGCTTAAGACCCAGTACTTC.

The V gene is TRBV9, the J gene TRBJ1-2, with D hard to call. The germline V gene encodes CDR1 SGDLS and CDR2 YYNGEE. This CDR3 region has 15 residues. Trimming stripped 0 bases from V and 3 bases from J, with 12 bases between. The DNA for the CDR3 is TGTGCCAGCAGCGTAGGTGGAGGGAGGGACTATGGCTACACCTTC. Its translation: CASSVGGGRDYGYTF.

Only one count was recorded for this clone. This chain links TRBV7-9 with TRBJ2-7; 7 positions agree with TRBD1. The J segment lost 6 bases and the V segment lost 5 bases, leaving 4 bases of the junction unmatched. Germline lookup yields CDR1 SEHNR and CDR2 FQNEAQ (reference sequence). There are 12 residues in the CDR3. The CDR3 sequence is CASSDRVSEQYF. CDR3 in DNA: TGTGCCAGCAGCGACAGGGTATCCGAGCAGTACTTC.

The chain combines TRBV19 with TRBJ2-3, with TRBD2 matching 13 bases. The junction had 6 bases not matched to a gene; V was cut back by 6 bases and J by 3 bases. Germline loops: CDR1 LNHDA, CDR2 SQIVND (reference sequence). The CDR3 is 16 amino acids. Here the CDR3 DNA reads TGTGCCAGTAGAACTAGCGGGGGGGCTTGGACAGATACGCAGTATTTT. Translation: CASRTSGGAWTDTQYF. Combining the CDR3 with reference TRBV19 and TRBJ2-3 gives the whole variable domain DGGITQSPKYLFRKEGQNVTLSCEQNLNHDAMYWYRQDPGQGLRLIYYSQIVNDFQKGDIAEGYSVSREKKESFPLTVTSAQKNPTAFYLCASRTSGGAWTDTQYFGPGTRLTVL.

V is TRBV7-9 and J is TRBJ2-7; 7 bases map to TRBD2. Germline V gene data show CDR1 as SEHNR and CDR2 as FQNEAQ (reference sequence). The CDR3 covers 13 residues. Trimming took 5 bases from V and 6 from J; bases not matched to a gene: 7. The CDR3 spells CASSPRWGGEQYF. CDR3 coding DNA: TGTGCCAGCAGCCCCCGTTGGGGGGGCGAGCAGTACTTC.

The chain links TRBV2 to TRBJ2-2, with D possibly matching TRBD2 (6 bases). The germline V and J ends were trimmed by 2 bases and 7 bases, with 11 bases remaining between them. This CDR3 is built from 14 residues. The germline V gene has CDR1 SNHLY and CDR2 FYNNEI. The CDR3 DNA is TGTGCCAGCAGTGAATGGCGGGGAGTCGGGGAGCTGTTTTTT. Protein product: CASSEWRGVGELFF.

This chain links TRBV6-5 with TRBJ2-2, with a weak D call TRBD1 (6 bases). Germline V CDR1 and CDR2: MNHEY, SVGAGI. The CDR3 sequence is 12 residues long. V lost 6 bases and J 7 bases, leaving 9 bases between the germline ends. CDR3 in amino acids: CASRQGIGELFF. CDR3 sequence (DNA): TGTGCCAGCAGACAGGGTATCGGGGAGCTGTTTTTT.

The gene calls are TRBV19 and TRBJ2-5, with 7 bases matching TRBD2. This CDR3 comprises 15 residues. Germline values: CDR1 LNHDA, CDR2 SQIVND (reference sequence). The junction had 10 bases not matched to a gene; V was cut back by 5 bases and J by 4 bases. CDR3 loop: CASSRPAGYGETQYF. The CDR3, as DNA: TGTGCCAGTAGTCGGCCAGCGGGGTACGGAGAGACCCAGTACTTC. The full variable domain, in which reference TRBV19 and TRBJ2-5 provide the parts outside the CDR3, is DGGITQSPKYLFRKEGQNVTLSCEQNLNHDAMYWYRQDPGQGLRLIYYSQIVNDFQKGDIAEGYSVSREKKESFPLTVTSAQKNPTAFYLCASSRPAGYGETQYFGPGTRLLVL.

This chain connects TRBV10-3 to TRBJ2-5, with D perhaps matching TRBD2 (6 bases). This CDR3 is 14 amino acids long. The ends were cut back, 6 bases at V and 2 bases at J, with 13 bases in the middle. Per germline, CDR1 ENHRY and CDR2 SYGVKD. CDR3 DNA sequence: TGTGCCATCAGCGACTCCGGGGGTCAAGAGACCCAGTACTTC. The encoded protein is CAISDSGGQETQYF.

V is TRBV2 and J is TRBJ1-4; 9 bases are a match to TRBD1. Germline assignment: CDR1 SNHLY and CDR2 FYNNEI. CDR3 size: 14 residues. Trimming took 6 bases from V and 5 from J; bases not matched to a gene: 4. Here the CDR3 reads CASRRTGANEKLFF. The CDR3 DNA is TGTGCCAGCAGAAGGACAGGGGCGAATGAAAAACTGTTTTTT.

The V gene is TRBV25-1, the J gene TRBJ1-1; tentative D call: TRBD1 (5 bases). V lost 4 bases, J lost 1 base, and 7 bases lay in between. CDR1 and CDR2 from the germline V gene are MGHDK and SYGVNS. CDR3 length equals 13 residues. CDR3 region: CASSVTANTEAFF. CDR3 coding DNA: TGTGCCAGCAGTGTGACAGCGAACACTGAAGCTTTCTTT. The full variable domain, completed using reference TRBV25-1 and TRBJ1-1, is EADIYQTPRYLVIGTGKKITLECSQTMGHDKMYWYQQDPGMELHLIHYSYGVNSTEKGDLSSESTVSRIRTEHFPLTLESARPSHTSQYLCASSVTANTEAFFGQGTRLTVV.

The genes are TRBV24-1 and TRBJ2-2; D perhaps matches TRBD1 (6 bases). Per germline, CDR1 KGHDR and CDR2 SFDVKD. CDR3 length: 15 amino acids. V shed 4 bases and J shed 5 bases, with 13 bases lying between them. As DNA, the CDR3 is TGTGCCACCAGTGAACAGGGTGGGGGAACCGGGGAGCTGTTTTTT. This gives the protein CATSEQGGGTGELFF.

This CDR3 reads CASSPYTGELFF. The CDR3 nucleotides are TGTGCCAGCAGCCCTTACACCGGGGAGCTGTTTTTT. The chain joins TRBV11-3 to TRBJ2-2; D remains ambiguous. Germline assignment: CDR1 SGHNT and CDR2 YENEEA. Trimming stripped 5 bases from V and 3 bases from J, with 4 bases between. The CDR3 is made up of 12 amino acids. The full variable domain, with the rest looked up from reference TRBV11-3 and TRBJ2-2, is EAGVVQSPRYKIIEKKQPVAFWCNPISGHNTLYWYLQNLGQGPELLIRYENEEAVDDSQLPKDRFSAERLKGVDSTLKIQPAELGDSAVYLCASSPYTGELFFGEGSRLTVL.

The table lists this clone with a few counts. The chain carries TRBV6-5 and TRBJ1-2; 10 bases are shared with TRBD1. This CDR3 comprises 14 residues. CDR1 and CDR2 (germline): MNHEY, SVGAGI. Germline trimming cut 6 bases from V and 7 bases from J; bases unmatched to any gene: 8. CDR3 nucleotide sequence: TGTGCCAGCAGGGGGATGGACAGGGGGTCTGGCTACACCTTC. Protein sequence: CASRGMDRGSGYTF.

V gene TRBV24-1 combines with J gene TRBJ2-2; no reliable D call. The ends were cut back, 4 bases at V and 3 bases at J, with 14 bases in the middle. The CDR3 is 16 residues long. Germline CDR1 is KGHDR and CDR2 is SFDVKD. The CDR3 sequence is CATSDPKIVYTGELFF. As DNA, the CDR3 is TGTGCCACCAGTGACCCTAAAATAGTGTACACCGGGGAGCTGTTTTTT.

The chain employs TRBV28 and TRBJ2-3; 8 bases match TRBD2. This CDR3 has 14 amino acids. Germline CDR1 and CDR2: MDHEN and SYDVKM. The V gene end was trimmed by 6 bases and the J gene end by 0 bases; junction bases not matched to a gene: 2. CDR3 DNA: TGTGCCAGCAGGATAGCGGGGAGCACAGATACGCAGTATTTT. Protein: CASRIAGSTDTQYF.

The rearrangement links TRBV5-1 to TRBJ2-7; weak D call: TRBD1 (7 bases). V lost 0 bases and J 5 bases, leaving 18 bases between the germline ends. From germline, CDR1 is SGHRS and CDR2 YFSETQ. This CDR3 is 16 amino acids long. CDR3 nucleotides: TGCGCCAGCAGCTTGGTTCGGTCAGGGGGGATCCACGAGCAGTACTTC. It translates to CASSLVRSGGIHEQYF.

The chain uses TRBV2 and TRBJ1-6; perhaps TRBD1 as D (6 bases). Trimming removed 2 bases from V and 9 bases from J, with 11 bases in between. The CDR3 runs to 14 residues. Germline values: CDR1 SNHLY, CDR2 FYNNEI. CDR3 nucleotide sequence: TGTGCCAGCAGTGAATCAGGGGAGACTTCACCCCTCCACTTT. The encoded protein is CASSESGETSPLHF.

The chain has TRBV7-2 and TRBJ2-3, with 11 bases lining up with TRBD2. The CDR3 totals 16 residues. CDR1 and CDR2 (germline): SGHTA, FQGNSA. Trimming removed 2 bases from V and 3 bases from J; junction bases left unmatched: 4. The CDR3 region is CASSLQASGGTDTQYF. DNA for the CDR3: TGTGCCAGCAGCTTACAGGCTAGCGGGGGGACAGATACGCAGTATTTT.

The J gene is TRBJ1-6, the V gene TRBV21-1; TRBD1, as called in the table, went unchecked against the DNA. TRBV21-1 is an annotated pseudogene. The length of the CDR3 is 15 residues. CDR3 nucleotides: TGTGCCAGCAGCAAAGAGAAGGGGGATGATTCACCCCTCCACTTT. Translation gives CASSKEKGDDSPLHF.

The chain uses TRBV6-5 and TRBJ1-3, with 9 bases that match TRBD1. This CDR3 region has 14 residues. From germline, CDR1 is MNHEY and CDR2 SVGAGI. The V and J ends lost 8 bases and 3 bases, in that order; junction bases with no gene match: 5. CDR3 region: CASLQTGGGNTIYF. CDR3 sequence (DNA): TGTGCCAGCCTTCAGACAGGGGGTGGAAACACCATATATTTT.